One and the same sample provided the 23 T cell receptor beta chains below, sequenced in a study of glioma-infiltrating T cells after dendritic cell vaccination. Generated by immunoSEQ multiplex PCR, the TCRdb table keeps only in-frame clones and is missing some. Seen here are roughly 51,000 clones, 65% to 90% observed once, and the top ten hold roughly 10%. The input for sequencing was blood, taken before dendritic cell vaccination. The source of these receptors is a human donor with glioblastoma.

This clone appeared a few times. The chain carries TRBV7-9 and TRBJ1-5; 7 bases fit TRBD1. With V trimmed by 4 bases and J by 2 bases, 14 bases remained unmatched. This CDR3 has 18 residues. Looked up from germline, CDR1 is SEHNR and CDR2 is FQNEAQ (reference sequence). CDR3 sequence: CASSSDRVDLSGNQPQHF. The CDR3 DNA reads TGTGCCAGCAGCTCCGACAGGGTTGATCTCTCGGGCAATCAGCCCCAGCATTTT.

J is TRBJ2-2 and V is TRBV19; 10 bases match TRBD2. The germline CDR1 and CDR2 sequences are LNHDA and SQIVND (reference sequence). This CDR3 comprises 16 residues. Trimming removed 9 bases from V and 6 bases from J; junction bases left unmatched: 13. CDR3 sequence: CASRAGGPFSAGELFF. The CDR3 DNA sequence: TGTGCCAGCCGAGCGGGGGGGCCGTTTTCAGCCGGGGAGCTGTTTTTT.

The chain is built from TRBV20-1 and TRBJ2-1; D is possibly TRBD1 (6 bases). Trimming left V 3 bases short and J 9 bases short, with 9 bases between. CDR3 length: 11 residues. The germline CDR1 and CDR2 sequences are DFQATT and SNEGSKA (reference sequence). Here the CDR3 DNA reads TGCAGTGCTAGTCAGGGGTCTGAGCAGTTCTTC. It specifies CSASQGSEQFF.

V gene TRBV6-6 combines with J gene TRBJ1-1; the D is unclear. Deletions cut 9 bases from V and 6 bases from J, with 14 bases between. Germline V lookup: CDR1 MNHNY, CDR2 SVGAGI (reference sequence). This CDR3 is built from 12 residues. This chain's CDR3 is CASTIGGSEAFF. CDR3 bases: TGTGCCAGTACTATAGGTGGTTCTGAAGCTTTCTTT.

This chain joins TRBV27 and TRBJ1-6; D gene uncertain. This CDR3 has 14 residues. Germline V lookup: CDR1 MNHEY, CDR2 SMNVEV (reference sequence). Deletions cut 2 bases from V and 10 bases from J, with 12 bases between. This CDR3 reads CASSLGSSSSPLHF. DNA for the CDR3: TGTGCCAGCAGTTTAGGAAGCTCTAGCTCACCCCTCCACTTT.

V gene TRBV5-6 combines with J gene TRBJ2-3; D might be TRBD2 (6 bases). Germline CDR1 and CDR2: SGHDT and YYEEEE. The V end lost 4 bases, the J end lost 5 bases, and 23 bases lay between the germline ends. CDR3 length: 17 amino acids. CDR3 coding DNA: TGTGCCAGCAGCCCTAAGACGCGGGACCTGGAGGGAGATACGCAGTATTTT. This sequence encodes CASSPKTRDLEGDTQYF.

The DNA for the CDR3 is TGTGCCAGCAGCTCTAACCCGTTAAACAGGGGCGGCATTGAAAAACTGTTTTTT. Its protein product is CASSSNPLNRGGIEKLFF. The chain joins TRBV7-8 to TRBJ1-4; 7 nucleotides align to TRBD1. The V and J ends lost 4 bases and 7 bases, in that order; junction bases with no gene match: 18. This CDR3 has 18 amino acids. CDR1 is SGHVS, CDR2 FQNEAQ, per germline.

V is TRBV29-1 and J is TRBJ2-1; 11 bases are shared with TRBD2. Germline values: CDR1 SQVTM, CDR2 ANQGSEA. The CDR3 runs to 14 residues. J was trimmed by 8 bases and V by 6 bases; bases with no gene match: 9. The CDR3 DNA is TGCAGCGTGATTACTAGCGGGAGTTTTGATGAGCAGTTCTTC. The encoded protein is CSVITSGSFDEQFF.

V and J are TRBV11-2 and TRBJ2-3, with a possible D match to TRBD2 (5 bases). CDR3 size: 13 residues. V was pared by 4 bases and J by 6 bases, with 11 bases between. Germline V gene data show CDR1 as SGHAT and CDR2 as FQNNGV. CDR3 loop: CASSYRGSDTQYF. For the CDR3, the DNA is TGTGCCAGCAGCTACCGGGGTTCGGATACGCAGTATTTT.

The J gene is TRBJ2-2, the V gene TRBV4-3; the match to TRBD2 covers 8 bases. The V and J ends lost 3 bases and 6 bases, in that order; junction bases with no gene match: 6. In germline, CDR1 is LGHNA, CDR2 YSLEER. The CDR3 has 15 amino acids. The CDR3 sequence is CASSHYRGGAGELFF. DNA of the CDR3: TGCGCCAGCAGCCATTACCGGGGGGGCGCCGGGGAGCTGTTTTTT.

The chain combines TRBV27 with TRBJ1-6; possibly TRBD1 for D (5 bases). Looked up from germline, CDR1 is MNHEY and CDR2 is SMNVEV (reference sequence). The CDR3 extends over 16 amino acids. Trimming took off 0 bases at V and 4 bases at J, with 10 bases between the two ends. The CDR3 coding sequence is TGTGCCAGCAGTTTATCGTCCCAGGGATATAATTCACCCCTCCACTTT. Translation gives CASSLSSQGYNSPLHF.

The rearrangement uses TRBV9 and TRBJ2-3; 12 positions agree with TRBD2. Trimming removed 4 bases from V and 3 bases from J; junction bases left unmatched: 6. Germline V gene data show CDR1 as SGDLS and CDR2 as YYNGEE. There are 16 residues in the CDR3. CDR3 DNA sequence: TGTGCCAGCAGCAAGGGGACTAGCGGGCGTACAGATACGCAGTATTTT. It is translated as CASSKGTSGRTDTQYF.

This sequence joins TRBV5-5 and TRBJ1-5; 7 positions match TRBD1. This CDR3 comprises 15 residues. The J segment lost 5 bases and the V segment lost 0 bases, leaving 5 bases of the junction unmatched. CDR1 is SGHKS, CDR2 YYEKEE, per germline (reference sequence). The CDR3 protein is CASSLVTGRYQPQHF. CDR3 bases: TGTGCCAGCAGCTTGGTGACAGGGAGATATCAGCCCCAGCATTTT.

J is TRBJ1-2 and V is TRBV5-1; 7 bases are shared with TRBD1. Per germline, CDR1 SGHRS and CDR2 YFSETQ. V shed 1 base and J 11 bases; nucleotides not matched to a gene: 8. The length of the CDR3 is 13 residues. The CDR3 sequence is CASSLSYDREYTF. CDR3 in DNA: TGCGCCAGCAGCTTGTCATACGACAGGGAGTACACCTTC. Supplemented by reference TRBV5-1 and TRBJ1-2, the full variable domain reads KAGVTQTPRYLIKTRGQQVTLSCSPISGHRSVSWYQQTPGQGLQFLFEYFSETQRNKGNFPGRFSGRQFSNSRSEMNVSTLELGDSALYLCASSLSYDREYTFGSGTRLTVV.

This clone was seen only a few times. CDR3 in amino acids: CASSIATSGTGDTQYF. The CDR3 DNA follows: TGCGCCAGCAGTATAGCCACTAGCGGGACTGGGGATACGCAGTATTTT. This chain joins TRBV5-1 and TRBJ2-3; 10 bases match TRBD2. Per germline, CDR1 SGHRS and CDR2 YFSETQ. This CDR3 is 16 amino acids long. J gave up 6 bases and V 5 bases, and 12 bases lay outside the gene matches.

V and J are TRBV7-2 and TRBJ1-1; TRBD1 might be the D (6 bases). V lost 1 base and J 5 bases, leaving 14 bases between the germline ends. Looked up from germline, CDR1 is SGHTA and CDR2 is FQGNSA. This CDR3 is built from 15 residues. CDR3 nucleotides: TGTGCCAGCAGCTTAGGTCCAGGGGCAGAAACTGAAGCTTTCTTT. Translated, it gives CASSLGPGAETEAFF.

This clone is labeled as medium-sized. Other DNA sequences in the same sample also yield this CDR3. The chain recombines TRBV19 with TRBJ1-2; weak D call: TRBD1 (5 bases). Per germline, CDR1 LNHDA and CDR2 SQIVND (reference sequence). Trimming removed 1 base from V and 4 bases from J, with 10 bases in between. The CDR3 consists of 14 residues. This CDR3 reads CASSIGQGSYGYTF. CDR3 sequence (DNA): TGTGCCAGTAGTATAGGGCAGGGATCCTATGGCTACACCTTC.

The V call is TRBV5-8, the J call TRBJ1-4; D is ambiguous. CDR1 SGHTS and CDR2 YDEGEE come from the germline V gene. V was cut by 9 bases and J by 0 bases, with 12 bases left in between. This CDR3 comprises 14 residues. CDR3 loop: CAILRVATNEKLFF. As DNA, the CDR3 is TGTGCCATTCTGCGCGTTGCAACTAATGAAAAACTGTTTTTT.

This chain joins TRBV27 and TRBJ2-7; 7 nucleotides agree with TRBD1. CDR1 MNHEY and CDR2 SMNVEV come from the germline V gene (reference sequence). The CDR3 has 14 residues. V lost 3 bases and J lost 4; bases outside the gene matches: 6. The CDR3 is CASSFGQAKYEQYF. The CDR3 DNA is TGTGCCAGCAGTTTCGGACAGGCTAAATACGAGCAGTACTTC.

V gene TRBV19 combines with J gene TRBJ2-3; no reliable D call. The CDR3 runs 13 residues. V was trimmed by 0 bases and J by 5 bases, leaving 6 bases between them. Germline V lookup: CDR1 LNHDA, CDR2 SQIVND (reference sequence). In nucleotides, the CDR3 is TGTGCCAGTAGTATAGATCCCGTAGATACGCAGTATTTT. Translation gives CASSIDPVDTQYF.

V gene TRBV19 combines with J gene TRBJ2-1; 11 bases line up with TRBD1. With 7 bases clipped from V and 6 bases from J, the junction kept 11 bases outside the gene matches. CDR3 length: 16 amino acids. Germline V CDR1 and CDR2: LNHDA, SQIVND (reference sequence). CDR3 amino acids: CASILVHGTGGNEQFF. CDR3 coding DNA: TGTGCCAGTATCCTCGTCCATGGGACAGGGGGCAATGAGCAGTTCTTC.

The CDR3 is CAIRGDRGAVETQYF. In nucleotides, the CDR3 is TGTGCCATCAGAGGGGACAGGGGGGCAGTAGAGACCCAGTACTTC. This chain uses TRBV10-3 with TRBJ2-5; 11 positions match TRBD1. From germline, CDR1 is ENHRY and CDR2 SYGVKD. Germline trimming cut 6 bases from V and 4 bases from J; bases unmatched to any gene: 7. This CDR3 is built from 15 residues.

This rearrangement joins TRBV19 to TRBJ2-2; no definite D call. V gave up 7 bases and J gave up 0 bases, with 15 bases separating them. The CDR3 has 16 amino acids. In germline, CDR1 is LNHDA, CDR2 SQIVND (reference sequence). Here the CDR3 DNA reads TGTGCCAGTATAGAGACTGACGTTTCGAACACCGGGGAGCTGTTTTTT. This translates into CASIETDVSNTGELFF.